This T cell receptor beta chain originates from a study of molecular identifiers for immune sequencing clone quantification. Study-wide points: A single cell's spiked Jurkat TCR RNA was reportedly detectable among roughly 920,000 naive cells.

Bulk TCR library preparation followed previously described methods with listed TCR primers. Each CDR3 protein gets one entry after TCRdb re-called the PCR reads with MiXCR. Of approximately 54,000 distinct CDR3 sequences in the sample, around 25% were seen once. Trimming cost V 7 bases and J 7 bases, with 22 bases left between them. The CDR3 loop spans 16 amino acids. Germline V CDR1 and CDR2: MDHEN, SYDVKM. A word on this clonotype: Its antigen is not identified. With a much larger clone just one base away, this may be a read error.

It was from around 18,000 to 910,000 sorted cells, with 10%, 30% or 50% RNA, that naive CD8 libraries came. This clonotype was sampled from a human donor in good health. Some libraries in this study had Jurkat cell RNA spiked in. Sequenced input: naive CD8+ T cells from blood, with Jurkat cell RNA spiked in. Subset here: FACS-sorted CD8+CD4-CCR7+CD45RA+ naive T cells. This chain links TRBV28 with TRBJ1-4; weak D call: TRBD1 (5 bases). CDR3 residues: CASTRPGAAESEKLFF. The CDR3 region has the DNA TGTGCCAGCACCCGTCCCGGGGCGGCTGAGAGTGAAAAACTGTTTTTT.